Presented here are 8 T cell receptor beta chains from one specimen sequenced in a study of blood T cell repertoires in COVID-19. Method: immunoSEQ multiplex PCR; TCRdb's copy keeps in-frame clones and lacks some. The data show about 70,000 clones, 86% seen once. Specimen: peripheral blood. The source is a man in his 70s with active COVID-19.

The CDR3 is CAITPRANEKLFF. CDR3 DNA sequence: TGTGCCATCACCCCGAGGGCAAATGAAAAACTGTTTTTT. The gene calls are TRBV10-3 and TRBJ1-4, with D uncertain. CDR1 and CDR2 from the germline V gene are ENHRY and SYGVKD. This CDR3 is built from 13 residues. Between the trimmed V and J ends, which lost 7 bases and 5 bases, there was a span of 11 bases.

This rearrangement joins TRBV5-1 to TRBJ2-2; possibly TRBD1 for D (5 bases). V lost 0 bases and J 1 base, leaving 10 bases between the germline ends. The CDR3 is 16 residues long. Germline V CDR1 and CDR2: SGHRS, YFSETQ. Here the CDR3 reads CASSLEGSVNTGELFF. The CDR3 DNA reads as TGCGCCAGCAGCTTGGAGGGGTCGGTGAACACCGGGGAGCTGTTTTTT. The full variable domain, in which reference TRBV5-1 and TRBJ2-2 provide the parts outside the CDR3, is KAGVTQTPRYLIKTRGQQVTLSCSPISGHRSVSWYQQTPGQGLQFLFEYFSETQRNKGNFPGRFSGRQFSNSRSEMNVSTLELGDSALYLCASSLEGSVNTGELFFGEGSRLTVL.

The chain is built from TRBV7-2 and TRBJ2-1, with 15 bases identical to TRBD2. V lost 5 bases and J lost 9; bases outside the gene matches: 11. The CDR3 length is 17 residues. Germline loops: CDR1 SGHTA, CDR2 FQGNSA. The CDR3 loop is CASSRDRTSGRAGEQFF. CDR3 DNA sequence: TGTGCCAGCAGCCGCGACCGGACTAGCGGGAGGGCCGGTGAGCAGTTCTTC.

The V gene is TRBV5-4, the J gene TRBJ1-1; the D is unclear. V was pared by 0 bases and J by 9 bases, with 12 bases between. The CDR3 length is 13 residues. CDR1 and CDR2 from the germline V gene are SGHNT and YYREEE (reference sequence). The CDR3 reads CASSLAGPDKAFF. The CDR3 bases are TGTGCCAGCAGCTTGGCGGGTCCCGATAAAGCTTTCTTT.

The gene calls are TRBV7-8 and TRBJ2-2; D is possibly TRBD1 (6 bases). CDR1 is SGHVS and CDR2 is FQNEAQ in the germline V gene. The CDR3 length is 18 residues. V was clipped by 4 bases and J by 1 base, with 19 bases between them. CDR3 coding DNA: TGTGCCAGCAGCTCCCAGACAGGCCCCTCCGGGAACACCGGGGAGCTGTTTTTT. It translates to CASSSQTGPSGNTGELFF. Filled out from reference TRBV7-8 and TRBJ2-2, the complete variable domain reads GAGVSQSPRYKVAKRGQDVALRCDPISGHVSLFWYQQALGQGPEFLTYFQNEAQLDKSGLPSDRFFAERPEGSVSTLKIQRTQQEDSAVYLCASSSQTGPSGNTGELFFGEGSRLTVL.

The chain employs TRBV7-3 and TRBJ2-4; 7 bases agree with TRBD1. CDR3 size: 13 residues. V was pared by 7 bases and J by 8 bases, with 8 bases of the junction left unmatched. Germline loops: CDR1 SGHTA, CDR2 FQGTGA. The CDR3 nucleotides are TGTGCCAGCACAAGGGGGCAGGGGTACATTCAGTACTTC. This gives the protein CASTRGQGYIQYF.

The chain uses TRBV25-1 and TRBJ2-7, with 8 positions matching TRBD2. The CDR3 spans 12 residues. The trim removed 8 bases at V and 2 bases at J, leaving 2 bases unmatched. From germline, CDR1 is MGHDK and CDR2 SYGVNS. The CDR3 loop is CASRGGPYEQYF. In nucleotides, the CDR3 is TGTGCCAGCCGGGGGGGCCCCTACGAGCAGTACTTC.

The V gene is TRBV18, the J gene TRBJ2-1, with a weak D call TRBD2 (6 bases). V lost 6 bases and J lost 7, with 16 bases in between. This CDR3 is built from 14 residues. Germline CDR1 is KGHSH and CDR2 is LQKENI. CDR3 region: CASSPATGVNEQFF. The CDR3 DNA sequence: TGTGCCAGCTCCCCAGCCACGGGAGTGAATGAGCAGTTCTTC.